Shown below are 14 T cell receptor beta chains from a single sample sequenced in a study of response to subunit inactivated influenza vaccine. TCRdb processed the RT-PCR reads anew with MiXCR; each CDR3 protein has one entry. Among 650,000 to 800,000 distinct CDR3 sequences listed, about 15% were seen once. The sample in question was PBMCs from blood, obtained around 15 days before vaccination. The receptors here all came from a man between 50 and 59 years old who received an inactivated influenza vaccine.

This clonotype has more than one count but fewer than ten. The CDR3, as DNA: TGTGCCAGCAGTCCCGCGACTACAGGGAACACTGAAGCTTTCTTT. This codes for CASSPATTGNTEAFF. This chain links TRBV27 with TRBJ1-1; tentative D call: TRBD1 (5 bases). The CDR3 loop spans 15 amino acids. From germline, CDR1 is MNHEY and CDR2 SMNVEV (reference sequence). Trimming took off 5 bases at V and 1 base at J, with 14 bases between the two ends.

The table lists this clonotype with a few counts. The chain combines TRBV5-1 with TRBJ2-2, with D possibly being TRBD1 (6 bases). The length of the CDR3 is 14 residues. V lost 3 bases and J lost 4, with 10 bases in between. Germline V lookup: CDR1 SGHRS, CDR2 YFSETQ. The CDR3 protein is CASSSQGITGELFF. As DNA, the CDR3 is TGCGCCAGCAGCTCACAGGGAATCACCGGGGAGCTGTTTTTT.

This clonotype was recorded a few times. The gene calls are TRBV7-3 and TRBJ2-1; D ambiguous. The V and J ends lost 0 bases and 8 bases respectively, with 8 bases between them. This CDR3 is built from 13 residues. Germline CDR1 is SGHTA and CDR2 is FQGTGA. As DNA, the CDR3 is TGTGCCAGCAGCTTAACCGGCCGGGATGAGCAGTTCTTC. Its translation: CASSLTGRDEQFF.

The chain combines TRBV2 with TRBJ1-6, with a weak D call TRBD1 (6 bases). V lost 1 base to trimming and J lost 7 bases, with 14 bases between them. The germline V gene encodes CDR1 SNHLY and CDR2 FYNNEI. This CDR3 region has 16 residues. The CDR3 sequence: CASSEGQGTGNSPLHF. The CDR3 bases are TGTGCCAGCAGTGAAGGGCAGGGCACAGGGAATTCACCCCTCCACTTT.

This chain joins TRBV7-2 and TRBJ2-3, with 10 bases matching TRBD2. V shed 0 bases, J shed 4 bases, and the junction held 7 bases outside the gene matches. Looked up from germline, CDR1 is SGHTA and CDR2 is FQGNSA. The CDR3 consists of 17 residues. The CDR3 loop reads CASSLAPSGRGADTQYF. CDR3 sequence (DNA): TGTGCCAGCAGCTTAGCTCCCAGCGGGAGGGGCGCAGATACGCAGTATTTT.

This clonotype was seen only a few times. The CDR3 DNA follows: TGTGCCAGCAGCCAAGATGGGGCAGCCCTAAAACTGTTTTTT. Amino acids: CASSQDGAALKLFF. V gene TRBV3-1 combines with J gene TRBJ1-4, with D possibly being TRBD1 (5 bases). The V end was cut by 0 bases, the J end by 10 bases, with 12 bases between. CDR1 is LGHDT, CDR2 YNNKEL, per germline (reference sequence). The CDR3 contains 14 residues.

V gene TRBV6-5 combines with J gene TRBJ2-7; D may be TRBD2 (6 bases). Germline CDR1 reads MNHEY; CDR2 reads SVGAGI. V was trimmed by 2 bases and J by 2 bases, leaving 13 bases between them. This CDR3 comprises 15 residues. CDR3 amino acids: CASSYGPGGAYEQYF. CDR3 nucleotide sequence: TGTGCCAGCAGTTACGGCCCTGGCGGGGCCTACGAGCAGTACTTC.

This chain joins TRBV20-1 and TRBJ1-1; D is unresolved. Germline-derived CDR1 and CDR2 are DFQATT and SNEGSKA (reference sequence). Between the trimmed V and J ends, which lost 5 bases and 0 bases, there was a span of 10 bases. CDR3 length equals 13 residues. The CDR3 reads CSARGVLNTEAFF. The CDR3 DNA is TGCAGTGCTCGTGGGGTCCTGAACACTGAAGCTTTCTTT.

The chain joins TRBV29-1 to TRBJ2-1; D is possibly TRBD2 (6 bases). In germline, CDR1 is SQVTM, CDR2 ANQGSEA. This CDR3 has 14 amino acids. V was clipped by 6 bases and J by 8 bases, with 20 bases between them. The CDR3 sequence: CSVGLGVLADEQFF. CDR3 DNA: TGCAGCGTGGGTTTGGGAGTCTTAGCGGATGAGCAGTTCTTC.

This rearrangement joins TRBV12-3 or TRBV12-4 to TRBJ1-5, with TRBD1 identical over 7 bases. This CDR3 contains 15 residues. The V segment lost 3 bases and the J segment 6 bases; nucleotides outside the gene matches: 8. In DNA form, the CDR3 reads TGTGCCAGCAGTTTGGATCGGACAGGAACTCAGCCCCAGCATTTT. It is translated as CASSLDRTGTQPQHF.

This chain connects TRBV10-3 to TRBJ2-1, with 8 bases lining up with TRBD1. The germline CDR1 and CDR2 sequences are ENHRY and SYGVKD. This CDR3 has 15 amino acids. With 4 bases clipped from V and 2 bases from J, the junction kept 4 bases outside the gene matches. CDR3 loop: CAISVAQGAYNEQFF. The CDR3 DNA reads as TGTGCCATCAGTGTAGCACAGGGGGCCTACAATGAGCAGTTCTTC.

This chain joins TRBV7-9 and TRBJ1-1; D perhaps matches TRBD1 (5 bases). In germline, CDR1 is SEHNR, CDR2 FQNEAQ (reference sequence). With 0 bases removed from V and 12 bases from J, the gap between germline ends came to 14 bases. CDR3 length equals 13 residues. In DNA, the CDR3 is TGTGCCAGCAGCTTAGCGGTTGGGGGGGGACCTTTCTTT. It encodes CASSLAVGGGPFF. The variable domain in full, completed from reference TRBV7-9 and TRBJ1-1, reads DTGVSQNPRHKITKRGQNVTFRCDPISEHNRLYWYRQTLGQGPEFLTYFQNEAQLEKSRLLSDRFSAERPKGSFSTLEIQRTEQGDSAMYLCASSLAVGGGPFFGQGTRLTVV.

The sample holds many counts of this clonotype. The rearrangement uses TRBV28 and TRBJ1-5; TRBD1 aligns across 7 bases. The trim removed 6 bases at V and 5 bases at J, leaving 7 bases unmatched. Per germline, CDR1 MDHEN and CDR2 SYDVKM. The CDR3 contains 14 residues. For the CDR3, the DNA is TGTGCCAGCAGCCCCGACAGGGACTATCAGCCCCAGCATTTT. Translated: CASSPDRDYQPQHF.

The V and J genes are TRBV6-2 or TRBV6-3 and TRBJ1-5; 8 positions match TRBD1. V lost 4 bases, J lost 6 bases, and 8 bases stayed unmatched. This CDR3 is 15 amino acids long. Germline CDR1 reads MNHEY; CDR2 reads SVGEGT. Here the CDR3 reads CASSWDRQGSQPQHF. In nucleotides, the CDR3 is TGTGCCAGCAGTTGGGATCGACAGGGGAGTCAGCCCCAGCATTTT.